The rows below give T cell receptor beta chains drawn from one sample of a study of OX40 agonist ivuxolimab in advanced cancers. Here immunoSEQ multiplex PCR was the method, and the copy in TCRdb shows in-frame clones only, minus some. The repertoire holds some 9,300 clones, with roughly 69% as singletons. Source: CD4+ or CD8+ T cells sorted from blood, taken in a trial of the OX40 agonist ivuxolimab. The receptors were gathered from an adult with an advanced solid tumor such as melanoma, head and neck, liver or kidney cancer. CDR3s leave out the opening cysteine and the closing phenylalanine or tryptophan. Each record gives: J gene, V gene, CDR3 protein.

J gene: TRBJ2-7
V gene: TRBV27
CDR3 protein: ASSPWTSGWLEEQY

J gene: TRBJ2-7
V gene: TRBV5-4
CDR3 protein: ASSPRTAEEQY

J gene: TRBJ2-1
V gene: TRBV7-3
CDR3 protein: ASSSLGTSRNEQF

J gene: TRBJ2-3
V gene: TRBV14
CDR3 protein: ASSQLAGGSDTQY

J gene: TRBJ2-3
V gene: TRBV6-5
CDR3 protein: ATQEERTDTQY

J gene: TRBJ2-7
V gene: TRBV2
CDR3 protein: ASSAGLAYEQY

J gene: TRBJ1-1
V gene: TRBV7-6
CDR3 protein: ASSPGQLNTEAF

J gene: TRBJ2-1
V gene: TRBV7-9
CDR3 protein: ASSLEASQFTEQF

J gene: TRBJ1-5
V gene: TRBV19
CDR3 protein: ASSMASNQPQH

J gene: TRBJ1-1
V gene: TRBV29-1
CDR3 protein: SGQDTEAF

J gene: TRBJ2-5
V gene: TRBV5-4
CDR3 protein: ASRANGWETQY

J gene: TRBJ1-2
V gene: TRBV6-5
CDR3 protein: ASSVDTGYGYT

J gene: TRBJ2-7
V gene: TRBV5-1
CDR3 protein: ASSLGHEQY